The rows below give T cell receptor beta chains drawn from one sample of a study of T cell responses to AZD1222 COVID-19 vaccine. Profiled with immunoSEQ multiplex PCR; TCRdb holds only in-frame clones, not every one. The data contain about 150,000 clones, around 90% of them singletons. The material was peripheral blood, obtained 28 days after the second AZD1222 dose. Source of these receptors: an adult who received the AZD1222 COVID-19 vaccine. CDR3s leave out the opening cysteine and the closing phenylalanine or tryptophan.

V gene	CDR3 protein
TRBV3-1/TRBV3-2	ASRPGDRGMKALH
TRBV3-1/TRBV3-2	ASNPTGTGELF
TRBV7-9	ASSFGTMNTEAF
TRBV10-1	ASSESWGKDTQY
TRBV4-1	ASSQGRAGLMNQPQH
TRBV29-1	SVAGRENTGELF
TRBV7-2	ASSADNSNQPQH
TRBV9	ASSVGQGASYEQY
TRBV6-5	ASTTPTGGSYEQY
TRBV29-1	SVGRGQAEAF
TRBV5-1	ASSTIDRGETQY
TRBV5-1	ASTSIGSYNEQF
TRBV19	APPVLYGNTIY
TRBV5-1	ASSLVATGASGANVLT
TRBV7-9	ASSSGRINYGYT
TRBV6-5	ASIGTSGSREQY
TRBV28	ASSPPVWGREYGYT
TRBV7-9	ASSPRGTGNSPLH
TRBV5-1	ASSAATTGELF
TRBV7-9	ASSSRGYEQY
TRBV4-2	ASSGDRQTFYEQY
TRBV4-2	ASSQDLGSGANVLT
TRBV7-3	ASSPRGPNEKLF
TRBV7-2	ASSSRFSGTGSLEQY
TRBV12-5	ASGSTGRGRGTEAF
TRBV29-1	SPFPPGTGGSGELF
TRBV5-5	ASSLATTYEQY
TRBV18	ASSPGLLQETQY
TRBV3-1/TRBV3-2	ASTFSLGGVLS
TRBV2	ASSLEQGEVEAF
TRBV6-5	ASSYYSGREETQY
TRBV5-4	ASSRGLAGGLSSYNEQF
TRBV9	ASSAGRRNTEAF
TRBV11-1	ASSRVSGEQY
TRBV7-9	ASSSGQVIPGNTIY
TRBV25-1	ASSEYILAGAGTDTQY
TRBV19	ASSTRTSGGSHDEQY